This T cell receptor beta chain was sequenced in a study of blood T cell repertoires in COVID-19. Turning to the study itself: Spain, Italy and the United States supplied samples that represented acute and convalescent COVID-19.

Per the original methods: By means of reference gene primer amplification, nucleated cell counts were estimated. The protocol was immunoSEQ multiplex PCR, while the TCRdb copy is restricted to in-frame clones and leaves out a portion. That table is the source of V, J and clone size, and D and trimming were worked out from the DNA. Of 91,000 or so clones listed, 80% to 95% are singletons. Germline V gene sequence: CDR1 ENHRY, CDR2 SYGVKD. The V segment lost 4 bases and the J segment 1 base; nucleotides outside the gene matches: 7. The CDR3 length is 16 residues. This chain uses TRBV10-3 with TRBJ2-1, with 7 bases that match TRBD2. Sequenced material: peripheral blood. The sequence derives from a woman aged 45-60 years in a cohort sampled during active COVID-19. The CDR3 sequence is CAISGFAGESYNEQFF. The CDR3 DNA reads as TGTGCCATCAGTGGGTTTGCGGGAGAGTCCTACAATGAGCAGTTCTTC.